Following are 25 T cell receptor beta chains from one sample sequenced in a study of T cells expressing NK-cell markers. No DNA is given; TCRdb re-called the 5' RACE reads and lists each CDR3 protein once. The sample shows 500,000 to 700,000 distinct CDR3 sequences, and approximately 4% sits with its ten largest clones. Sequenced: blood T cells: a sorted CD56 or NKG2C T cell subset, CD4+ or CD8+ T cells, or bulk PBMC T cells (not recorded which). The receptors come from a man between 18 and 35 years old in good health.

The gene calls are TRBV24-1 and TRBJ1-2; the TRBD1 assignment by TCRdb is unverifiable without DNA. The CDR3 length is 15 residues. CDR1 is KGHDR and CDR2 is SFDVKD in the germline V gene. This CDR3 is CATSDNSDRMDGYTF.

The chain is built from TRBV29-1 and TRBJ2-1; TCRdb's D call of TRBD2 is untestable without DNA. Germline V CDR1 and CDR2: SQVTM, ANQGSEA. This CDR3 has 11 amino acids. CDR3 amino acids: CSVLREGLAFF.

The chain recombines TRBV7-9 with TRBJ2-7; without DNA, the TCRdb call of TRBD1 cannot be checked. This CDR3 spans 14 amino acids. Germline loops: CDR1 SEHNR, CDR2 FQNEAQ (reference sequence). CDR3 region: CASSNRARDSWQYF.

The chain uses TRBV4-1 and TRBJ2-4; the TCRdb D gene call, TRBD2, has no DNA to confirm it. The CDR3 totals 17 residues. The germline gives CDR1 MGHRA, CDR2 YSYEKL. The CDR3 protein is CASSQPTSGRAKNIQYF.

The chain is built from TRBV12-3 or TRBV12-4 and TRBJ2-1; TCRdb designates TRBD2, a call that cannot be tested without DNA. The length of the CDR3 is 15 residues. The CDR3 is CASSFRASGSHEQFF.

The chain links TRBV7-6 to TRBJ2-1; the D call from TCRdb, TRBD1, cannot be confirmed without DNA. From germline, CDR1 is SGHVS and CDR2 FNYEAQ. The CDR3 covers 15 residues. The CDR3 protein is CASSPTGGLYNEQFF. Using reference TRBV7-6 and TRBJ2-1 for the parts outside the CDR3, the full variable domain is GAGVSQSPRYKVTKRGQDVALRCDPISGHVSLYWYRQALGQGPEFLTYFNYEAQQDKSGLPNDRFSAERPEGSISTLTIQRTEQRDSAMYRCASSPTGGLYNEQFFGPGTRLTVL.

The CDR3 is CASLTKRGSYEQYF. V usage is TRBV7-8 and J usage is TRBJ2-7; with no DNA, the TCRdb D assignment of TRBD2 cannot be verified. CDR3 length: 14 amino acids. CDR1 is SGHVS and CDR2 is FQNEAQ in the germline V gene.

V and J are TRBV18 and TRBJ1-1. Germline V gene data show CDR1 as KGHSH and CDR2 as LQKENI. There are 13 residues in the CDR3. CDR3 amino acids: CASSRSGRTEAFF.

The chain employs TRBV24-1 and TRBJ2-2; TCRdb picks TRBD1, but there is no DNA to check that call. CDR1 is KGHDR and CDR2 is SFDVKD in the germline V gene. This CDR3 is built from 15 residues. CDR3 residues: CATSLGGMDTGELFF.

The rearrangement links TRBV5-1 to TRBJ2-6. Germline-derived CDR1 and CDR2 are SGHRS and YFSETQ. CDR3 length: 16 amino acids. The CDR3 spells CASSLHPGAGANVLTF. Combining the CDR3 with reference TRBV5-1 and TRBJ2-6 gives the whole variable domain KAGVTQTPRYLIKTRGQQVTLSCSPISGHRSVSWYQQTPGQGLQFLFEYFSETQRNKGNFPGRFSGRQFSNSRSEMNVSTLELGDSALYLCASSLHPGAGANVLTFGAGSRLTVL.

The chain couples TRBV6-5 to TRBJ2-1. The germline CDR1 and CDR2 sequences are MNHEY and SVGAGI. The CDR3 extends over 15 amino acids. This CDR3 reads CASSYWTGSYNEQFF.

CDR3 amino acids: CSAKRGSGGYTF. This sequence joins TRBV20-1 and TRBJ1-2; absent DNA, TCRdb's TRBD1 call cannot be checked. Germline CDR1 DFQATT, CDR2 SNEGSKA (reference sequence). The CDR3 covers 12 residues.

V is TRBV15 and J is TRBJ2-1; lacking DNA, the TRBD2 call made by TCRdb goes unchecked. CDR3 length: 14 residues. Per the germline V gene, CDR1 is LNHNV and CDR2 is YYDKDF (reference sequence). The CDR3 region is CATSRGLAGNEQFF.

J is TRBJ2-3 and V is TRBV4-1; the TCRdb D gene call, TRBD1, has no DNA to confirm it. The CDR3 consists of 16 residues. Germline V gene lookup returns CDR1 MGHRA and CDR2 YSYEKL. CDR3 loop: CASSHPGQPSTDTQYF.

The gene calls are TRBV25-1 and TRBJ2-5; with no DNA, the TCRdb D assignment of TRBD1 cannot be verified. The CDR3 totals 14 residues. Germline CDR1 MGHDK, CDR2 SYGVNS. The CDR3 sequence: CASSEVRSPGTQYF. Filled out from reference TRBV25-1 and TRBJ2-5, the complete variable domain reads EADIYQTPRYLVIGTGKKITLECSQTMGHDKMYWYQQDPGMELHLIHYSYGVNSTEKGDLSSESTVSRIRTEHFPLTLESARPSHTSQYLCASSEVRSPGTQYFGPGTRLLVL.

The chain couples TRBV2 to TRBJ1-1; TCRdb returns TRBD1, unconfirmable since there is no DNA. Germline CDR1 and CDR2: SNHLY and FYNNEI. The CDR3 has 13 residues. CDR3 sequence: CASSDQPGGEAFF.

The chain combines TRBV12-3 or TRBV12-4 with TRBJ2-5; TCRdb picks TRBD1, but there is no DNA to check that call. The CDR3 totals 15 residues. The CDR3 is CASSFGRGIQETQYF.

The chain has TRBV4-3 and TRBJ2-5. The CDR3 covers 16 residues. In germline, CDR1 is LGHNA, CDR2 YSLEER. The chain's CDR3 is CASSQDWPAGQETQYF.

This chain joins TRBV12-3 or TRBV12-4 and TRBJ2-2; as DNA is missing, the TRBD1 call by TCRdb cannot be tested. This CDR3 comprises 16 residues. CDR3 in amino acids: CASSLRDRGGTGELFF.

This chain links TRBV7-2 with TRBJ2-2; the TRBD2 assignment by TCRdb is unverifiable without DNA. Germline V gene sequence: CDR1 SGHTA, CDR2 FQGNSA. This CDR3 contains 17 residues. The CDR3 loop reads CASSSPPILQHTGELFF.

The V gene is TRBV6-2 or TRBV6-3, the J gene TRBJ2-7; the TRBD1 assignment by TCRdb is unverifiable without DNA. This CDR3 region has 14 residues. Germline V gives CDR1 MNHEY, CDR2 SVGEGT. The CDR3 loop reads CASITTGRGGKQYF.

The chain uses TRBV30 and TRBJ2-7; the D gene TCRdb calls, TRBD2, cannot be checked with no DNA. The CDR3 length is 14 residues. Germline V gives CDR1 GTSNPN, CDR2 SVGIG (reference sequence). The chain's CDR3 is CAWRETSGSYEQYF. Together with reference TRBV30 and TRBJ2-7, the CDR3 gives the full variable domain: SQTIHQWPATLVQPVGSPLSLECTVEGTSNPNLYWYRQAAGRGLQLLFYSVGIGQISSEVPQNLSASRPQDRQFILSSKKLLLSDSGFYLCAWRETSGSYEQYFGPGTRLTVT.

The rearrangement links TRBV12-3 or TRBV12-4 to TRBJ1-2; TCRdb names TRBD1, which stays unverified in the absence of DNA. The CDR3 is 13 amino acids. CDR3 sequence: CASRSGQDYGYTF.

CDR3 in amino acids: CASSLGGGRISYNEQFF. The chain combines TRBV7-2 with TRBJ2-1. The germline CDR1 and CDR2 sequences are SGHTA and FQGNSA. This CDR3 comprises 17 residues. Full variable domain (missing parts from reference TRBV7-2 and TRBJ2-1): GAGVSQSPSNKVTEKGKDVELRCDPISGHTALYWYRQSLGQGLEFLIYFQGNSAPDKSGLPSDRFSAERTGGSVSTLTIQRTQQEDSAVYLCASSLGGGRISYNEQFFGPGTRLTVL.

The chain recombines TRBV11-2 with TRBJ2-2; TCRdb gives TRBD1 as the D gene, but with no DNA this cannot be confirmed. CDR3 length: 16 amino acids. Germline CDR1 SGHAT, CDR2 FQNNGV. CDR3 in amino acids: CASSSRLPPNTGELFF.